One TCR beta chain is described in this entry. Its target is unknown. Ahead of thyroid surgery, no patient had received treatment of any kind. Germline V lookup: CDR1 MNHEY, CDR2 SMNVEV (reference sequence). V lost 5 bases, J lost 9 bases, and 13 bases lay in between. The CDR3 consists of 12 residues. This sample is drawn from a study of metastatic and nonmetastatic thyroid tumors. Overall study context: It was across blood and tumor or nodule tissue from malignant and benign thyroid patients that repertoires were compared. Overall study findings and caveats: Significantly higher TCR beta diversity was reportedly seen in malignant thyroid tumors than benign nodules, in blood and tumor.

In the original analysis: Clinicopathological groups differed in CDR3, with these differences serving to build a distant-metastasis classifier for papillary thyroid cancer. TCRdb re-called the PCR reads through MiXCR. For this entry, the V and J calls and clone size follow TCRdb and not the study's own pipeline. The top ten hold more than 20% of the sample, which has over 15,000 clones, roughly 4% seen once. This chain joins TRBV27 and TRBJ1-2, with D possibly TRBD1 on 5 matching bases. The sequencing input was tumor tissue. This clonotype was sampled from a female donor with papillary thyroid cancer or a benign thyroid nodule (not recorded which). Some clones in this sample may be carry-over from other donors' samples. The CDR3 sequence is CASSAGIACYTF. The CDR3 bases are TGTGCCAGCAGTGCAGGGATAGCTTGCTACACCTTC.